The 11 T cell receptor beta chains below come from one sample, sequenced in a study of blood T cell repertoires in COVID-19. Libraries were prepared by immunoSEQ multiplex PCR; TCRdb keeps only in-frame clonotypes and omits some of them. This table holds about 58,000 clones, 77% found once. Sequencing was performed on peripheral blood. The origin of the receptors is a human donor in a cohort sampled during active COVID-19.

This clone was detected a few times. The V gene is TRBV3-1 (or the pseudogene TRBV3-2), the J gene TRBJ2-7; perhaps TRBD1 as D (6 bases). Per the germline V gene, CDR1 is LGHDT and CDR2 is YNNKEL (reference sequence). The CDR3 spans 14 residues. The ends were cut back, 6 bases at V and 6 bases at J, with 18 bases in the middle. The CDR3 bases are TGTGCCAGCAGTCGGACAGCTGCCCGGGGCGAGCAGTACTTC. This codes for CASSRTAARGEQYF.

The chain joins TRBV5-4 to TRBJ1-2, with D unclear. Looked up from germline, CDR1 is SGHNT and CDR2 is YYREEE (reference sequence). The V end was cut by 1 base, the J end by 4 bases, with 8 bases between. This CDR3 has 13 amino acids. CDR3 in DNA: TGTGCCAGCAGCTTGCAGGTCGGCTATGGCTACACCTTC. Its protein is CASSLQVGYGYTF.

The rearrangement links TRBV27 to TRBJ2-3, with 7 nucleotides matching TRBD1. The CDR3 covers 13 residues. After removal of 6 bases from V and 4 bases from J, the junction contained 4 bases not matched to a gene. The germline V gene has CDR1 MNHEY and CDR2 SMNVEV (reference sequence). The DNA of the CDR3 is TGTGCCAGCAGGGACAGGTCTCCAGATACGCAGTATTTT. Amino acids: CASRDRSPDTQYF.

This sequence joins TRBV6-5 and TRBJ1-2, with 12 bases aligning to TRBD1. Trimming removed 2 bases from V and 7 bases from J; junction bases left unmatched: 8. This CDR3 is built from 16 residues. CDR1 and CDR2 (germline): MNHEY, SVGAGI. CDR3 in DNA: TGTGCCAGCAGTTACGCCGGGACAGGGGGCGGCAGTGGCTACACCTTC. It yields the protein CASSYAGTGGGSGYTF.

This sequence joins TRBV18 and TRBJ1-1, with a possible D match to TRBD1 (5 bases). Trimming pared 1 base from V and 2 bases from J, leaving 14 bases between. This CDR3 comprises 16 residues. The germline V gene has CDR1 KGHSH and CDR2 LQKENI. CDR3 DNA sequence: TGTGCCAGCTCACCACAATGGGGCAAGGGAAACACTGAAGCTTTCTTT. This gives the protein CASSPQWGKGNTEAFF. Complete variable domain (other parts from reference TRBV18 and TRBJ1-1): NAGVMQNPRHLVRRRGQEARLRCSPMKGHSHVYWYRQLPEEGLKFMVYLQKENIIDESGMPKERFSAEFPKEGPSILRIQQVVRGDSAAYFCASSPQWGKGNTEAFFGQGTRLTVV.

This sequence joins TRBV10-2 and TRBJ1-2; D not resolved. The CDR3 loop spans 16 amino acids. The ends were cut back, 0 bases at V and 8 bases at J, with 19 bases in the middle. CDR1 is WSHSY and CDR2 is SAAADI in the germline V gene. The CDR3 spells CASSESTSGFSIGYTF. CDR3 sequence (DNA): TGCGCCAGCAGTGAGTCGACCAGCGGATTCTCCATAGGCTACACCTTC.

The V call is TRBV30, the J call TRBJ1-1; no clear D. The CDR3 consists of 13 residues. CDR1 is GTSNPN and CDR2 is SVGIG in the germline V gene (reference sequence). The V and J ends lost 2 bases and 5 bases respectively, with 12 bases between them. CDR3 sequence reads: CAWSTGFGTEAFF. The DNA for the CDR3 is TGTGCCTGGAGTACGGGGTTTGGGACTGAAGCTTTCTTT.

The chain carries TRBV4-3 and TRBJ2-1, with 10 bases fitting TRBD2. The ends lost 3 bases at V and 4 bases at J; junction bases unmatched: 9. Germline V lookup: CDR1 LGHNA, CDR2 YSLEER. The CDR3 contains 17 residues. The CDR3: CASSQGRIAGGYNEQFF. As DNA, the CDR3 is TGCGCCAGCAGCCAGGGGAGGATAGCGGGGGGTTACAATGAGCAGTTCTTC.

The chain joins TRBV9 to TRBJ1-2; D call uncertain. Trimming took 6 bases from V and 6 from J, leaving 21 bases between them. CDR1 and CDR2 (germline): SGDLS, YYNGEE. The CDR3 is made up of 15 amino acids. The CDR3 region has the DNA TGTGCCAGCACTCCGAAAGAGGGAGTCCCCCATGGCTACACCTTC. Translation gives CASTPKEGVPHGYTF. Looking up the rest from reference TRBV9 and TRBJ1-2 gives the full variable domain: DSGVTQTPKHLITATGQRVTLRCSPRSGDLSVYWYQQSLDQGLQFLIQYYNGEERAKGNILERFSAQQFPDLHSELNLSSLELGDSALYFCASTPKEGVPHGYTFGSGTRLTVV.

CDR3 sequence: CASSLGVGNTEAFF. The CDR3 nucleotides read TGTGCCAGCAGCTTGGGCGTGGGGAACACTGAAGCTTTCTTT. This sequence joins TRBV7-9 and TRBJ1-1; D remains unclear. Trimming removed 3 bases from V and 1 base from J, with 9 bases in between. Germline loops: CDR1 SEHNR, CDR2 FQNEAQ (reference sequence). CDR3 length equals 14 residues.

J is TRBJ1-4 and V is TRBV5-1; D possibly corresponds to TRBD1 (6 bases). Per the germline V gene, CDR1 is SGHRS and CDR2 is YFSETQ. V was clipped by 4 bases and J by 7 bases, with 23 bases between them. The CDR3 is 17 residues long. Here the CDR3 reads CASSPVVFGKGVEKLFF. CDR3 DNA: TGCGCCAGCAGCCCCGTCGTTTTCGGGAAGGGGGTTGAAAAACTGTTTTTT.